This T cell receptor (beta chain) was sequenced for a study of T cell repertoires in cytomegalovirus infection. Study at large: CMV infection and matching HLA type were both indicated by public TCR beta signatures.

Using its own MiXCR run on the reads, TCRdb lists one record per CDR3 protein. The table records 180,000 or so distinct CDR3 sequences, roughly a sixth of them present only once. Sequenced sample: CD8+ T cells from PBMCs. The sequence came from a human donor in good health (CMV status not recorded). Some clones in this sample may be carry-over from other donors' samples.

The CDR3 reads CASSPSGRFSYEQYF. The CDR3 DNA is TGTGCCAGCAGCCCTAGCGGGCGGTTCTCCTACGAGCAGTACTTC. V and J are TRBV7-2 and TRBJ2-7; TRBD2 matches 8 bases. The CDR3 is 15 residues long. Germline assignment: CDR1 SGHTA and CDR2 FQGNSA. V lost 5 bases and J lost 0; bases outside the gene matches: 6.